Shown below are 17 T cell receptor beta chains from a single sample sequenced in a study of T cell responses to AZD1222 COVID-19 vaccine. Data came from immunoSEQ multiplex PCR; TCRdb stores just in-frame clones and leaves some out. The top ten clones hold approximately 5% of a sample with 95,000 to 110,000 clones, 93% of them seen once. This specimen consisted of peripheral blood, obtained on day 0 of AZD1222 vaccination. Receptor source: an adult in good health.

This clone has a single count. The chain carries TRBV5-4 and TRBJ1-6; 7 bases are shared with TRBD1. The CDR3 runs 15 residues. Germline V gene lookup returns CDR1 SGHNT and CDR2 YYREEE (reference sequence). V dropped 5 bases and J dropped 2; count of bases not matched to a gene: 4. CDR3 region: CASSTGAPYNSPLHF. CDR3 bases: TGTGCCAGCAGTACAGGGGCGCCCTATAATTCACCCCTCCACTTT.

The chain carries TRBV19 and TRBJ2-3, with D uncertain. Trimming removed 5 bases from V and 0 bases from J, with 9 bases in between. Germline CDR1 LNHDA, CDR2 SQIVND (reference sequence). CDR3 length: 14 residues. The CDR3 coding sequence is TGTGCCAGTAGTTCAGAATTTAGCACAGATACGCAGTATTTT. It translates to CASSSEFSTDTQYF.

The CDR3 nucleotides are TGTGCCAGCAGTTACAGGGACAGGGTCGTACAGACCCAGTACTTC. Translated, it gives CASSYRDRVVQTQYF. J is TRBJ2-5 and V is TRBV6-6; the match to TRBD1 covers 9 bases. CDR3 length: 15 amino acids. Germline-derived CDR1 and CDR2 are MNHNY and SVGAGI (reference sequence). The J segment lost 6 bases and the V segment lost 2 bases, leaving 7 bases of the junction unmatched.

The V and J genes are TRBV28 and TRBJ1-4; 7 positions agree with TRBD1. After removal of 4 bases from V and 3 bases from J, the junction contained 5 bases not matched to a gene. CDR3 length: 15 residues. CDR1 is MDHEN, CDR2 SYDVKM, per germline. In DNA, the CDR3 is TGTGCCAGCAGTTCACAGACAGGGCCTAATGAAAAACTGTTTTTT. Translating it yields CASSSQTGPNEKLFF.

The V gene is TRBV6-4, the J gene TRBJ2-2; D might be TRBD1 (6 bases). V was trimmed by 6 bases and J by 5 bases, leaving 13 bases between them. CDR3 length: 14 residues. Germline V lookup: CDR1 MRHNA, CDR2 SNTAGT. The CDR3 nucleotides are TGTGCCAGCAGACAGGGAAGTTTTACCGGGGAGCTGTTTTTT. Translating gives CASRQGSFTGELFF.

The chain carries TRBV18 and TRBJ2-3; D unclear. Trimming shortened V by 2 bases and J by 2 bases, and 5 bases separated the two germline ends. The germline gives CDR1 KGHSH, CDR2 LQKENI. The CDR3 is made up of 13 amino acids. CDR3 loop: CASSPSITDTQYF. For the CDR3, the DNA is TGTGCCAGCTCACCATCAATCACAGATACGCAGTATTTT. The full variable domain, its missing parts supplied by reference TRBV18 and TRBJ2-3, is NAGVMQNPRHLVRRRGQEARLRCSPMKGHSHVYWYRQLPEEGLKFMVYLQKENIIDESGMPKERFSAEFPKEGPSILRIQQVVRGDSAAYFCASSPSITDTQYFGPGTRLTVL.

The chain joins TRBV5-1 to TRBJ2-2; 8 nucleotides align to TRBD2. The CDR3 sequence is 14 residues long. From germline, CDR1 is SGHRS and CDR2 YFSETQ. V gave up 5 bases and J gave up 4 bases; unmatched junction bases: 4. The CDR3 loop reads CASRATSGTGELFF. Here the CDR3 DNA reads TGCGCCAGCAGGGCTACTAGCGGCACCGGGGAGCTGTTTTTT.

The rearrangement links TRBV10-2 to TRBJ2-3; D perhaps matches TRBD1 (6 bases). The CDR3 is 16 amino acids. Germline-derived CDR1 and CDR2 are WSHSY and SAAADI. Trimming removed 0 bases at V and 6 bases at J, with 16 bases between. The CDR3 region is CASSESSMGQGDTQYF. The CDR3 DNA follows: TGCGCCAGCAGTGAGTCGTCTATGGGACAAGGGGATACGCAGTATTTT.

J is TRBJ1-2 and V is TRBV10-2; D not certain. The CDR3 is made up of 13 amino acids. Trimming pared 4 bases from V and 4 bases from J, leaving 10 bases between. Germline V gene data show CDR1 as WSHSY and CDR2 as SAAADI. CDR3 sequence reads: CASSAASGYGYTF. The DNA for the CDR3 is TGCGCCAGCAGTGCGGCTAGCGGCTATGGCTACACCTTC.

The chain is built from TRBV15 and TRBJ2-3; D unclear. Per germline, CDR1 LNHNV and CDR2 YYDKDF (reference sequence). Deletions cut 2 bases from V and 2 bases from J, with 5 bases between. This CDR3 has 13 residues. The CDR3 DNA follows: TGTGCCACCAGCAGATCAATCACAGATACGCAGTATTTT. It translates to CATSRSITDTQYF.

CDR3 in amino acids: CASSPQPGFGANVLTF. The CDR3 DNA reads TGTGCCAGCAGTCCGCAGCCCGGATTTGGGGCCAACGTCCTGACTTTC. V is TRBV7-3 and J is TRBJ2-6; D remains ambiguous. The CDR3 length is 16 residues. CDR1 is SGHTA, CDR2 FQGTGA, per germline. Between the trimmed V and J ends, which lost 6 bases and 3 bases, there was a span of 15 bases.

The chain is built from TRBV19 and TRBJ1-5, with D unclear. Trimming removed 6 bases from V and 1 base from J, with 19 bases in between. This CDR3 has 17 residues. In germline, CDR1 is LNHDA, CDR2 SQIVND (reference sequence). The CDR3 coding sequence is TGTGCCAGTAGCGGGGTCTTCGGATCGGGAAGCAATCAGCCCCAGCATTTT. As protein: CASSGVFGSGSNQPQHF. Combining the CDR3 with reference TRBV19 and TRBJ1-5 gives the whole variable domain DGGITQSPKYLFRKEGQNVTLSCEQNLNHDAMYWYRQDPGQGLRLIYYSQIVNDFQKGDIAEGYSVSREKKESFPLTVTSAQKNPTAFYLCASSGVFGSGSNQPQHFGDGTRLSIL.

The gene calls are TRBV28 and TRBJ1-1, with D unresolved. This CDR3 comprises 14 residues. Germline lookup yields CDR1 MDHEN and CDR2 SYDVKM. Trimming took 2 bases from V and 1 from J, leaving 8 bases between them. The CDR3 loop reads CASSLRSRNTEAFF. CDR3 DNA sequence: TGTGCCAGCAGTTTAAGATCTAGGAACACTGAAGCTTTCTTT.

The CDR3 DNA reads TGTGCCAGCAGACTAAGCGGACTAGCGGGAGGGAGATACGAGCAGTACTTC. It codes for CASRLSGLAGGRYEQYF. The chain employs TRBV14 and TRBJ2-7; TRBD2 agrees at 15 bases. Unmatched junction bases numbered 10, after V lost 6 bases and J lost 4 bases. The germline V gene encodes CDR1 SGHDN and CDR2 FVKESK. This CDR3 comprises 17 residues.

The rearrangement links TRBV19 to TRBJ2-2; tentative D call: TRBD1 (6 bases). V dropped 1 base and J dropped 5 bases, with 8 bases sitting between them. The CDR3 contains 14 residues. Per the germline V gene, CDR1 is LNHDA and CDR2 is SQIVND (reference sequence). CDR3 in DNA: TGTGCCAGTAGTATAGGTCAGGGGACCGGGGAGCTGTTTTTT. Its translation: CASSIGQGTGELFF.

The chain has TRBV5-4 and TRBJ2-3, with 7 bases fitting TRBD1. Germline assignment: CDR1 SGHNT and CDR2 YYREEE (reference sequence). Germline trimming cut 7 bases from V and 0 bases from J; bases unmatched to any gene: 8. The CDR3 contains 15 residues. This CDR3 is CASRRRQGSTDTQYF. CDR3 coding DNA: TGTGCCAGCCGGAGGCGACAGGGCAGCACAGATACGCAGTATTTT.

V is TRBV2 and J is TRBJ1-1; a possible D gene is TRBD1 (5 bases). Trimming cost V 5 bases and J 0 bases, with 7 bases left between them. The germline V gene has CDR1 SNHLY and CDR2 FYNNEI. This CDR3 comprises 13 residues. CDR3 protein: CASSKDMNTEAFF. The CDR3 DNA reads TGTGCCAGCAGTAAGGACATGAACACTGAAGCTTTCTTT.